These T cell receptor beta chains were read from a single sample in a study of T cell clonotyping in hematopoietic cell transplantation. Using immunoSEQ multiplex PCR, the repertoire was profiled, and TCRdb retains in-frame clones only, with some absent. The table lists about 10,000 clones, 45% to 55% of them singletons. Sequenced here: peripheral blood mononuclear cells, sampled 100 days after allogeneic stem cell transplant. All receptors derive from a female patient in her forties or fifties who had an allogeneic stem cell transplant from an unrelated donor, so the T cells may come from the graft donor. Some clones in this sample may be carry-over from other donors' samples. Each CDR3 is given with its conserved first and last residue. D genes are given only for firm matches. Not every row has a clone size; where given, it reads once, few, many or a size class.

v_call,d_call,j_call,cdr3_length,clone_size,cdr3_aa,cdr3_nt
TRBV29-1,.,TRBJ1-1,13,.,CSVDYEENTEAFF,TGCAGCGTTGATTATGAGGAGAACACTGAAGCTTTCTTT
TRBV7-2,.,TRBJ1-5,11,.,CAGECNQPQHF,TGTGCCGGGGAGTGCAATCAGCCCCAGCATTTT
TRBV29-1,TRBD1,TRBJ1-2,11,.,CSIRDSYGYTF,TGCAGCATCCGGGACAGCTATGGCTACACCTTC
TRBV4-1,.,TRBJ1-2,13,.,CASSQRVLYGYTF,TGCGCCAGCAGCCAACGGGTTTTATATGGCTACACCTTC
TRBV5-1,.,TRBJ2-5,14,.,CASRVAGAQETQYF,TGCGCCAGCAGGGTTGCAGGGGCGCAAGAGACCCAGTACTTC
TRBV7-9,.,TRBJ2-5,13,.,CASSLVGGETQYF,TGTGCCAGCAGCCTCGTGGGAGGAGAGACCCAGTACTTC
TRBV7-8,.,TRBJ1-1,12,once,CASSFVDTEAFF,TGTGCCAGCAGCTTCGTGGACACTGAAGCTTTCTTT
TRBV30,.,TRBJ1-2,13,few,CAWGRDRPYGYTF,TGTGCCTGGGGCCGTGACAGGCCCTATGGCTACACCTTC
TRBV29-1,TRBD1,TRBJ2-7,13,.,CSVDHGQAGGQYF,TGCAGCGTTGACCACGGACAGGCCGGCGGGCAGTACTTC
TRBV6-5,.,TRBJ1-2,14,.,CASSYSGTSYGYTF,TGTGCCAGCAGTTACTCCGGGACAAGCTATGGCTACACCTTC
TRBV30,.,TRBJ1-2,14,.,CAWRAARFHYGYTF,TGTGCCTGGAGAGCCGCGAGGTTTCACTATGGCTACACCTTC
TRBV25-1,TRBD1,TRBJ2-5,15,.,CASTPWTGGRETQYF,TGTGCCAGCACCCCGTGGACAGGGGGCAGGGAGACCCAGTACTTC
TRBV29-1,TRBD1,TRBJ2-5,14,.,CSVPSTGVAETQYF,TGCAGCGTACCTTCGACAGGGGTTGCAGAGACCCAGTACTTC
TRBV29-1,.,TRBJ2-5,12,.,CSVLQGGETQYF,TGCAGCGTTCTACAGGGAGGCGAGACCCAGTACTTC
TRBV19,.,TRBJ2-7,13,.,CASSIGENYEQYF,TGTGCCAGTAGTATAGGCGAGAACTACGAGCAGTACTTC
TRBV29-1,.,TRBJ2-3,13,.,CSVRGPSRDTQYF,TGCAGCGTGCGGGGCCCCTCCCGTGATACGCAGTATTTT
TRBV7-2,.,TRBJ2-7,12,once,CASSLPVEEQYF,TGTGCCAGCAGCTTACCTGTCGAGGAGCAGTACTTC
TRBV4-1,TRBD1,TRBJ1-4,14,.,CASSFDREEEKLFF,TGCGCCAGCAGTTTCGACAGGGAAGAAGAAAAACTGTTTTTT